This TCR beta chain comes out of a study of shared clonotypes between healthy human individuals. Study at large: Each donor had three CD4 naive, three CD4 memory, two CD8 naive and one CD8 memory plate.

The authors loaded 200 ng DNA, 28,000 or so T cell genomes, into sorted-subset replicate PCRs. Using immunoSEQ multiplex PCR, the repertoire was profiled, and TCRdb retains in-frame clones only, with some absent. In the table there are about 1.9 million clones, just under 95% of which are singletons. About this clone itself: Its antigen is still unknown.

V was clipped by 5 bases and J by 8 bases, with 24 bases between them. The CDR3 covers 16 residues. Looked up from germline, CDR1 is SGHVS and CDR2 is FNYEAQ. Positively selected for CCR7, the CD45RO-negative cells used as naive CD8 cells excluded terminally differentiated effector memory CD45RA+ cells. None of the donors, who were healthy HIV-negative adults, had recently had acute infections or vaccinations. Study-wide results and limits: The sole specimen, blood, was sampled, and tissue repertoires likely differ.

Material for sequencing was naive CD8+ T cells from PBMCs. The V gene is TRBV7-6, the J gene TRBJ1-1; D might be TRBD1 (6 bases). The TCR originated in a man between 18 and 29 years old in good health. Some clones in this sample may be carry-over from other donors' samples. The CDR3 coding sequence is TGTGCCAGCAGCCGTGGTTGGGCGGGGGCTATAACCGAAGCTTTCTTT. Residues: CASSRGWAGAITEAFF. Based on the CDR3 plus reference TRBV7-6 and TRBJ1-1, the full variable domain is GAGVSQSPRYKVTKRGQDVALRCDPISGHVSLYWYRQALGQGPEFLTYFNYEAQQDKSGLPNDRFSAERPEGSISTLTIQRTEQRDSAMYRCASSRGWAGAITEAFFGQGTRLTVV.